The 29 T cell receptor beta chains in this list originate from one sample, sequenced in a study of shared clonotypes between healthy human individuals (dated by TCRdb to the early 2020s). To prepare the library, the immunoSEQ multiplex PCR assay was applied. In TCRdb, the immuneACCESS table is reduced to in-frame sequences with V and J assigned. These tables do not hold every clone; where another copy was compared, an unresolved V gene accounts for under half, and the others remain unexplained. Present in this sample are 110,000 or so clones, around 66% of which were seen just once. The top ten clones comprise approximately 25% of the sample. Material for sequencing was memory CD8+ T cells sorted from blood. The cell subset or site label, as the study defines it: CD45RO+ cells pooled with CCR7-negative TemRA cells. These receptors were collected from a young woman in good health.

CDR3 bases: TGCGCCAGCAGCCGCTGGCCATCCGGTGGCGGGATCCAAGAGACCCAGTACTTC. Encoded protein: CASSRWPSGGGIQETQYF. This chain joins TRBV4-1 and TRBJ2-5; possibly TRBD2 for D (6 bases). This CDR3 has 18 amino acids. Germline loops: CDR1 MGHRA, CDR2 YSYEKL. Trimming removed 4 bases at V and 1 base at J, with 22 bases between.

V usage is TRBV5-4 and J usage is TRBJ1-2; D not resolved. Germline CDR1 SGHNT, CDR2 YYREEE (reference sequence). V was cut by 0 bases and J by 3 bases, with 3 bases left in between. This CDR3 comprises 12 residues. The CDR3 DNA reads TGTGCCAGCAGCTTGGGACACTATGGCTACACCTTC. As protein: CASSLGHYGYTF. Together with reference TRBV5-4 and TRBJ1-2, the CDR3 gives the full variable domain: ETGVTQSPTHLIKTRGQQVTLRCSSQSGHNTVSWYQQALGQGPQFIFQYYREEENGRGNFPPRFSGLQFPNYSSELNVNALELDDSALYLCASSLGHYGYTFGSGTRLTVV.

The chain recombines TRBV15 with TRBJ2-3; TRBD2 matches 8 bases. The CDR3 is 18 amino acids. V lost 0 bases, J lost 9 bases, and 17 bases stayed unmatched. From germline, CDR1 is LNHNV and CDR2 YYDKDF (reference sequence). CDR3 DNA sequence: TGTGCCACCAGCAGAGACCTACGGGGGTTGCTAGCGGGTCCGACGCAGTATTTT. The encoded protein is CATSRDLRGLLAGPTQYF. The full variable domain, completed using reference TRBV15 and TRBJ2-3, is DAMVIQNPRYQVTQFGKPVTLSCSQTLNHNVMYWYQQKSSQAPKLLFHYYDKDFNNEADTPDNFQSRRPNTSFCFLDIRSPGLGDTAMYLCATSRDLRGLLAGPTQYFGPGTRLTVL.

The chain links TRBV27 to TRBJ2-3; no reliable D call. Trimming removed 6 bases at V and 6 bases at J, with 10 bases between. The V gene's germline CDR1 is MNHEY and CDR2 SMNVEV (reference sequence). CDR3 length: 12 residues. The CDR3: CASSTLGDTQYF. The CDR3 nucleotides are TGTGCCAGCAGCACACTCGGGGATACGCAGTATTTT.

The CDR3 sequence: CASSPGASTEAFF. The CDR3 bases are TGTGCCAGCTCACCGGGGGCGTCCACTGAAGCTTTCTTT. This chain links TRBV18 with TRBJ1-1, with a weak D call TRBD1 (6 bases). The CDR3 has 13 amino acids. Germline values: CDR1 KGHSH, CDR2 LQKENI. V shed 3 bases and J shed 4 bases, with 9 bases lying between them.

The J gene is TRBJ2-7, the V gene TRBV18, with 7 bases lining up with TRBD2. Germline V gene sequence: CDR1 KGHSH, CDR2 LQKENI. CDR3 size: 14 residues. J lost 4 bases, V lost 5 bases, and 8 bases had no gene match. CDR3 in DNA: TGTGCCAGCTCAACCGGGACTAAAGGGTACGAGCAGTACTTC. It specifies CASSTGTKGYEQYF.

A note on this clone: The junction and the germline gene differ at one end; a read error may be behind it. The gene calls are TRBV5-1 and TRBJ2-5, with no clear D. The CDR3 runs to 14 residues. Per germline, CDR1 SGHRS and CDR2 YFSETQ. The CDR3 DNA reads TGTGCCAGCAGCATGGCAGATGTCCAAGAGACCCAGTACTTC. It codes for CASSMADVQETQYF.

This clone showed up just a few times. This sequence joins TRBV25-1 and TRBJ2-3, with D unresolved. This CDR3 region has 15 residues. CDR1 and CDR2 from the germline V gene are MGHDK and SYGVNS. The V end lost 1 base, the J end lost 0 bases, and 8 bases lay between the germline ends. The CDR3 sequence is CASSESEESTDTQYF. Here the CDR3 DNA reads TGTGCCAGCAGTGAATCTGAGGAGAGCACAGATACGCAGTATTTT.

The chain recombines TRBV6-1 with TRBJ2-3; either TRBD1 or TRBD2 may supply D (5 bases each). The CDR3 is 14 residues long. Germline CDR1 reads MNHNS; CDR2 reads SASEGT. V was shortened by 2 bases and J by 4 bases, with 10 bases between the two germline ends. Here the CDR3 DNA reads TGTGCCAGCAGTGAAAGAGGGGAGTCAGATACGCAGTATTTT. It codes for CASSERGESDTQYF.

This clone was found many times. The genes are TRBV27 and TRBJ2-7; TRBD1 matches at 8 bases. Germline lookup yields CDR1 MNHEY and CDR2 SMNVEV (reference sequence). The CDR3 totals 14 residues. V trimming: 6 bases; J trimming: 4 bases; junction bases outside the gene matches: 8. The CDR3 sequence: CASSSMDRAYEQYF. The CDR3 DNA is TGTGCCAGCAGCTCAATGGACAGGGCTTACGAGCAGTACTTC.

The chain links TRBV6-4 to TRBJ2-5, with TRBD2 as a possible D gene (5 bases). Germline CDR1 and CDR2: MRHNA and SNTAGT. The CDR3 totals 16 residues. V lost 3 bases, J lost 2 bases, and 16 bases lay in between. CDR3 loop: CASSERTDGGQETQYF. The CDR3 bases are TGTGCCAGCAGTGAAAGGACTGACGGCGGTCAAGAGACCCAGTACTTC.

CDR3: CSVVEGAIYEQYF. CDR3 DNA sequence: TGCAGCGTTGTTGAGGGGGCGATCTACGAGCAGTACTTC. This chain joins TRBV29-1 and TRBJ2-7; 7 positions agree with TRBD1. Germline-derived CDR1 and CDR2 are SQVTM and ANQGSEA. The CDR3 spans 13 residues. V was clipped by 4 bases and J by 3 bases; unmatched bases: 6.

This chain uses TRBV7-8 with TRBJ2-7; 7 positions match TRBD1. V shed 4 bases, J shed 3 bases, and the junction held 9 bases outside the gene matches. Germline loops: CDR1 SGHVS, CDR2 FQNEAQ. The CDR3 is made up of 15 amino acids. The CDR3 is CASSSEIQGIYEQYF. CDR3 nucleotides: TGTGCCAGCAGCTCCGAAATACAGGGGATCTACGAGCAGTACTTC.

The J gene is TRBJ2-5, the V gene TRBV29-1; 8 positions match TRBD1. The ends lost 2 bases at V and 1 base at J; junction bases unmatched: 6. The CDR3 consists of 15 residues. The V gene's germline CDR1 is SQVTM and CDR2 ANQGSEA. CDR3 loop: CSVELKDRAQETQYF. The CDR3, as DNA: TGCAGCGTTGAACTGAAGGACAGGGCCCAAGAGACCCAGTACTTC. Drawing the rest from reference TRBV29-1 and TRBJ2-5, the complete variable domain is SAVISQKPSRDICQRGTSLTIQCQVDSQVTMMFWYRQQPGQSLTLIATANQGSEATYESGFVIDKFPISRPNLTFSTLTVSNMSPEDSSIYLCSVELKDRAQETQYFGPGTRLLVL.

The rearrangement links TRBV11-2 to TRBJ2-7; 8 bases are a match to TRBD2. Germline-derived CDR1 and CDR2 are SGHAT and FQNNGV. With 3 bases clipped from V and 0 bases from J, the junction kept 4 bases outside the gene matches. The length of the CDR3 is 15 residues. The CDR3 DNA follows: TGTGCCAGCAGCTTGGATACTAGCGGCTCCTACGAGCAGTACTTC. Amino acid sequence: CASSLDTSGSYEQYF.

CDR3 nucleotide sequence: TGTGCCAGCAGCCCGAACCTGGACAGCTACGAGCAGTACTTC. Protein sequence: CASSPNLDSYEQYF. V and J are TRBV11-2 and TRBJ2-7; D is perhaps TRBD1 (6 bases). The CDR3 is made up of 14 amino acids. The V gene's germline CDR1 is SGHAT and CDR2 FQNNGV. Trimming took off 5 bases at V and 3 bases at J, with 14 bases between the two ends.

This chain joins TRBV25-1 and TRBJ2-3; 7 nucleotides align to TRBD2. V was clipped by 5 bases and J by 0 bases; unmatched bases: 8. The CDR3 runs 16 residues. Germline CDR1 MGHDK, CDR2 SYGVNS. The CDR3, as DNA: TGTGCCAGCAGTCTACGGGCTAGCGGCAGCACAGATACGCAGTATTTT. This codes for CASSLRASGSTDTQYF.

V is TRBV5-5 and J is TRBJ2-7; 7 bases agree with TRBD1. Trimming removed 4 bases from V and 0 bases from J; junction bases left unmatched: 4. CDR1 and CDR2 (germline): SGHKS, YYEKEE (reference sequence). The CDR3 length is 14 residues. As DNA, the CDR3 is TGTGCCAGCAGCCACGGGACAGACTCCTACGAGCAGTACTTC. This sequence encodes CASSHGTDSYEQYF.

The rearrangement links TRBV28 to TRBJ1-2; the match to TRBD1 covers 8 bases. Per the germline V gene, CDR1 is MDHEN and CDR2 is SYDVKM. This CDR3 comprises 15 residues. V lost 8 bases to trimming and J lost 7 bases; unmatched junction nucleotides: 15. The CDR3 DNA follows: TGTGCCAGCCATCGCCCCGGGACAGGAAAGGTTGGCTACACCTTC. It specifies CASHRPGTGKVGYTF.

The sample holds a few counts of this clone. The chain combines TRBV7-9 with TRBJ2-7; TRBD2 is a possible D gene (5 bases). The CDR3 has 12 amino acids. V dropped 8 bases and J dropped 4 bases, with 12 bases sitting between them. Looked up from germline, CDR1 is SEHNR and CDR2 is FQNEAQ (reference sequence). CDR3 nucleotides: TGTGCCAGCGAGGGATCAGAGTACGAGCAGTACTTC. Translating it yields CASEGSEYEQYF.

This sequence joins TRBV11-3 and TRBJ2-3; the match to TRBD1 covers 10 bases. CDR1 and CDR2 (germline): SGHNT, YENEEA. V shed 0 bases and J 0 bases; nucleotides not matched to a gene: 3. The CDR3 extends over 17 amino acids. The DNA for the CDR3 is TGTGCCAGCAGCTTAGACCGGACAGGGGGGAGCACAGATACGCAGTATTTT. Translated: CASSLDRTGGSTDTQYF. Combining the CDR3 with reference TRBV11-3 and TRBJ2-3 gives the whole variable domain EAGVVQSPRYKIIEKKQPVAFWCNPISGHNTLYWYLQNLGQGPELLIRYENEEAVDDSQLPKDRFSAERLKGVDSTLKIQPAELGDSAVYLCASSLDRTGGSTDTQYFGPGTRLTVL.

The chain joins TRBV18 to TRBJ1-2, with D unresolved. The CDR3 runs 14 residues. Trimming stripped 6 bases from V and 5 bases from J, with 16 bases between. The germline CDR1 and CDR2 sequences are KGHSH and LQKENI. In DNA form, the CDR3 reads TGTGCCAGCTCGCCCGCCTCGGGGATGTATGGCTACACCTTC. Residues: CASSPASGMYGYTF.

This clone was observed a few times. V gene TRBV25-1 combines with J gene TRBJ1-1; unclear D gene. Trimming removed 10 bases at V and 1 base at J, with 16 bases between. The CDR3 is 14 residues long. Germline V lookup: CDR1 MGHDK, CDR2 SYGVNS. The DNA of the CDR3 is TGTGCCACACAATCCATGGCGTCGAACACTGAAGCTTTCTTT. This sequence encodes CATQSMASNTEAFF. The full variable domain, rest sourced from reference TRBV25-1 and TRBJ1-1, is EADIYQTPRYLVIGTGKKITLECSQTMGHDKMYWYQQDPGMELHLIHYSYGVNSTEKGDLSSESTVSRIRTEHFPLTLESARPSHTSQYLCATQSMASNTEAFFGQGTRLTVV.

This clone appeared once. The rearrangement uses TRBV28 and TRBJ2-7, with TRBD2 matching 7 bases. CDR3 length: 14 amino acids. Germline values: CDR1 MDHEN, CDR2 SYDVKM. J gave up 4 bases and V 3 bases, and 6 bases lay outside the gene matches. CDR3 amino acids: CASSFMGGYYEQYF. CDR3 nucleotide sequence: TGTGCCAGCAGTTTTATGGGGGGGTATTACGAGCAGTACTTC.

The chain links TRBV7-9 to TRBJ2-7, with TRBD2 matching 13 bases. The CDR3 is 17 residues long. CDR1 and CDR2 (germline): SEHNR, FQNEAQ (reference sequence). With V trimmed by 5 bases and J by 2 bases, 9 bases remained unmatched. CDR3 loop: CASSPGTSGTTPYEQYF. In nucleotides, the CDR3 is TGTGCCAGCAGCCCGGGGACTAGCGGGACCACGCCCTACGAGCAGTACTTC.

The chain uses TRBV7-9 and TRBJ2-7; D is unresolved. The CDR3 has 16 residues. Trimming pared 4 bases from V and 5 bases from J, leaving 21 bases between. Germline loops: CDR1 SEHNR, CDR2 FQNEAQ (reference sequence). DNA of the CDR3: TGTGCCAGCAGCTATCGTGAAAGGGTTACTTACCACGAGCAGTACTTC. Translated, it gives CASSYRERVTYHEQYF.

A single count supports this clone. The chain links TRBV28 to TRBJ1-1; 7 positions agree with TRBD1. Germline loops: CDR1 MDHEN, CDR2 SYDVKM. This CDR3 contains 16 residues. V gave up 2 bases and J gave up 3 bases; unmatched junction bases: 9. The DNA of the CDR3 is TGTGCCAGCAGTTTAATATTCAGGGGGATTGACACTGAAGCTTTCTTT. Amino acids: CASSLIFRGIDTEAFF.

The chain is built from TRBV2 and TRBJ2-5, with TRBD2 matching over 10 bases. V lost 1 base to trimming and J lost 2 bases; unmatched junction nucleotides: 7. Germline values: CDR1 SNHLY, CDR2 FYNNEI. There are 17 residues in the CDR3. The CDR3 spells CASSEGTSGTSQETQYF. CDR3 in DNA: TGTGCCAGCAGTGAAGGGACTAGCGGAACATCACAAGAGACCCAGTACTTC. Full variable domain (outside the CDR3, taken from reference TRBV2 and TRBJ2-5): EPEVTQTPSHQVTQMGQEVILRCVPISNHLYFYWYRQILGQKVEFLVSFYNNEISEKSEIFDDQFSVERPDGSNFTLKIRSTKLEDSAMYFCASSEGTSGTSQETQYFGPGTRLLVL.

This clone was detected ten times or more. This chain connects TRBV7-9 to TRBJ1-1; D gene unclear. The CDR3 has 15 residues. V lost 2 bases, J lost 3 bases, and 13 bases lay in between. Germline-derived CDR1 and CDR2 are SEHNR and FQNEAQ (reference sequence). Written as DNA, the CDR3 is TGTGCCAGCAGCTTAACTTCTCCGGGAGACACTGAAGCTTTCTTT. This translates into CASSLTSPGDTEAFF.